The clone carrying this T cell receptor beta chain was observed many times. Its antigen is unidentified. Other nucleotide sequences in the sample specify the same CDR3. Method: immunoSEQ multiplex PCR; TCRdb's copy keeps in-frame clones and lacks some. In the table there are some 900,000 clones, approximately 80% of which are singletons. The CDR3 sequence is 14 residues long. Germline V gene data show CDR1 as MNHNY and CDR2 as SVGAGI (reference sequence). V was cut by 0 bases and J by 4 bases, with 9 bases left in between. The record originates from a study of shared clonotypes between healthy human individuals. General study results and limits: Researchers found naive subsets generally carried larger estimated richness than memory subsets. Sharing across four donors was highest in naive CD4 (approximately 5%) and lowest in memory CD8 (roughly 0.4%).

The sample was memory CD4+ T cells sorted from blood. The subset was: CD45RA-negative fraction. The chain links TRBV6-6 to TRBJ1-1; a possible D gene is TRBD1 (5 bases). The origin of this receptor is a man younger than 35 in good health. CDR3: CASSYSAGGTEAFF. CDR3 bases: TGTGCCAGCAGTTACTCCGCGGGGGGCACTGAAGCTTTCTTT.